The 23 T cell receptor beta chains below come from one sample, sequenced in a study of T cell changes during pregnancy in multiple sclerosis. The repertoire was sequenced with immunoSEQ multiplex PCR; TCRdb's copy has only in-frame clones and lacks some. This table holds tens of thousands of clones, approximately 92% found once. Sequences were derived from CD4+ T cells from peripheral blood mononuclear cells, sampled before pregnancy. These TCRs come from a female donor with multiple sclerosis, enrolled in a pregnancy study.

This clone has a single count. The rearrangement links TRBV11-1 to TRBJ2-7; D gene ambiguous. The length of the CDR3 is 14 residues. Trimming took 5 bases from V and 3 from J, leaving 14 bases between them. Germline V gives CDR1 SGHAT, CDR2 FQDESV (reference sequence). CDR3 sequence reads: CASSPRNMDYEQYF. CDR3 DNA: TGTGCCAGCAGCCCGAGGAATATGGACTACGAGCAGTACTTC.

The V call is TRBV27, the J call TRBJ1-6; tentatively, D is TRBD1 (6 bases). The CDR3 totals 14 residues. V was trimmed by 9 bases and J by 1 base, leaving 10 bases between them. Germline values: CDR1 MNHEY, CDR2 SMNVEV (reference sequence). The CDR3 loop is CASKGGSYNSPLHF. The CDR3 DNA reads TGTGCCAGTAAGGGGGGGTCCTATAATTCACCCCTCCACTTT.

V and J are TRBV10-3 and TRBJ2-3, with D tentatively TRBD1 (6 bases). Germline V gene lookup returns CDR1 ENHRY and CDR2 SYGVKD. The CDR3 extends over 13 amino acids. Trimming removed 8 bases at V and 2 bases at J, with 11 bases between. The CDR3 sequence: CAIGQTSTDTQYF. CDR3 in DNA: TGTGCCATCGGACAGACTTCCACAGATACGCAGTATTTT.

V usage is TRBV6-6 and J usage is TRBJ1-4; 7 nucleotides agree with TRBD1. This CDR3 comprises 15 residues. The germline gives CDR1 MNHNY, CDR2 SVGAGI (reference sequence). With V trimmed by 6 bases and J by 8 bases, 12 bases remained unmatched. CDR3 nucleotides: TGTGCCAGCAGACCCCAGGGGGTCTTTGCCGAAAAACTGTTTTTT. As protein: CASRPQGVFAEKLFF.

The rearrangement links TRBV5-4 to TRBJ1-1, with D perhaps TRBD1 (5 bases). Germline loops: CDR1 SGHNT, CDR2 YYREEE (reference sequence). The V end lost 2 bases, the J end lost 1 base, and 9 bases lay between the germline ends. CDR3 length equals 14 residues. CDR3 sequence reads: CASSFSQGNTEAFF. The CDR3 DNA is TGTGCCAGCAGCTTTTCCCAGGGGAACACTGAAGCTTTCTTT.

V and J are TRBV19 and TRBJ2-7, with 7 bases lining up with TRBD1. This CDR3 is built from 15 residues. CDR1 and CDR2 from the germline V gene are LNHDA and SQIVND (reference sequence). V was pared by 4 bases and J by 9 bases, with 15 bases of the junction left unmatched. The CDR3 here is CASSTNYPETGAQYF. CDR3 bases: TGTGCCAGTAGTACCAATTACCCCGAAACAGGGGCGCAGTACTTC.

The chain joins TRBV6-1 to TRBJ2-7; tentative D call: TRBD1 (5 bases). CDR3 length: 14 residues. Trimming removed 0 bases at V and 9 bases at J, with 15 bases between. Germline V gene sequence: CDR1 MNHNS, CDR2 SASEGT. The CDR3 loop reads CASSEALQGRVQYF. As DNA, the CDR3 is TGTGCCAGCAGTGAAGCGCTTCAGGGCCGGGTGCAGTACTTC.

CDR3 residues: CASSPVRGTGFTEAFF. CDR3 sequence (DNA): TGTGCCAGCAGCCCCGTTAGGGGGACAGGGTTCACTGAAGCTTTCTTT. This sequence joins TRBV5-4 and TRBJ1-1, with TRBD1 matching over 9 bases. V shed 4 bases, J shed 4 bases, and the junction held 11 bases outside the gene matches. Germline-derived CDR1 and CDR2 are SGHNT and YYREEE (reference sequence). This CDR3 region has 16 residues.

V usage is TRBV5-1 and J usage is TRBJ1-1; tentatively, D is TRBD1 (6 bases). Germline assignment: CDR1 SGHRS and CDR2 YFSETQ. CDR3 length equals 14 residues. The V end lost 4 bases, the J end lost 1 base, and 11 bases lay between the germline ends. This CDR3 reads CASSIRQENTEAFF. The CDR3 coding sequence is TGCGCCAGCAGCATACGACAGGAGAACACTGAAGCTTTCTTT.

The rearrangement uses TRBV27 and TRBJ1-5, with D tentatively TRBD1 (6 bases). The CDR3 consists of 14 residues. The V gene's germline CDR1 is MNHEY and CDR2 SMNVEV (reference sequence). V was cut by 6 bases and J by 7 bases, with 16 bases left in between. CDR3 bases: TGTGCCAGCAGACCTGACAGGTTGGTCCAGCCCCAGCATTTT. This gives the protein CASRPDRLVQPQHF.

This clone has a single count. This chain uses TRBV4-1 with TRBJ1-2; perhaps TRBD1 as D (5 bases). CDR3 length: 17 amino acids. Germline V lookup: CDR1 MGHRA, CDR2 YSYEKL. Trimming removed 0 bases at V and 2 bases at J, with 16 bases between. The CDR3 nucleotides are TGCGCCAGCAGCCAAGAAGCCCTCGGACAAAAAAACTATGGCTACACCTTC. Translating gives CASSQEALGQKNYGYTF.

This chain links TRBV9 with TRBJ2-5; D is possibly TRBD2 (5 bases). In germline, CDR1 is SGDLS, CDR2 YYNGEE. V lost 0 bases, J lost 5 bases, and 14 bases lay in between. The CDR3 is made up of 15 amino acids. This CDR3 is CASSVVSDSGETQYF. The CDR3 DNA follows: TGTGCCAGCAGCGTAGTATCGGACTCCGGGGAGACCCAGTACTTC.

This clone was detected only once. The chain combines TRBV5-1 with TRBJ2-7; 14 positions agree with TRBD2. Germline V CDR1 and CDR2: SGHRS, YFSETQ. Trimming took 3 bases from V and 3 from J; bases not matched to a gene: 17. This CDR3 spans 20 amino acids. Here the CDR3 reads CASSYRLAGGPGPPNYEQYF. CDR3 nucleotides: TGCGCCAGCAGCTACCGACTAGCGGGAGGGCCGGGGCCGCCTAACTACGAGCAGTACTTC.

The chain uses TRBV9 and TRBJ2-3; D perhaps matches TRBD1 (7 bases). Between the trimmed V and J ends, which lost 2 bases and 2 bases, there was a span of 15 bases. The CDR3 is made up of 16 amino acids. From germline, CDR1 is SGDLS and CDR2 YYNGEE. The CDR3 loop is CASSVLTGEVTDTQYF. Here the CDR3 DNA reads TGTGCCAGCAGCGTCCTCACAGGGGAGGTCACAGATACGCAGTATTTT.

This rearrangement joins TRBV30 to TRBJ2-2; D is possibly TRBD1 (5 bases). Germline-derived CDR1 and CDR2 are GTSNPN and SVGIG (reference sequence). V was cut by 4 bases and J by 5 bases, with 20 bases left in between. The CDR3 has 16 amino acids. CDR3 amino acids: CAWKIGAGVLTGELFF. The CDR3 DNA reads as TGTGCCTGGAAAATAGGGGCCGGCGTATTAACCGGGGAGCTGTTTTTT.

The CDR3 region has the DNA TGTGCCAGCAGTGTAGTAGCTCCTAACTATGGCTACACCTTC. The encoded protein is CASSVVAPNYGYTF. This chain links TRBV28 with TRBJ1-2; D not resolved. This CDR3 comprises 14 residues. Germline assignment: CDR1 MDHEN and CDR2 SYDVKM. V lost 5 bases and J 0 bases, leaving 10 bases between the germline ends.

This rearrangement joins TRBV4-1 to TRBJ2-1, with 9 bases fitting TRBD2. In germline, CDR1 is MGHRA, CDR2 YSYEKL. This CDR3 contains 17 residues. The J segment lost 3 bases and the V segment lost 4 bases, leaving 10 bases of the junction unmatched. This CDR3 is CASSPLLTSGNYNEQFF. The CDR3 DNA follows: TGCGCCAGCAGCCCCCTCCTGACTAGCGGAAACTACAATGAGCAGTTCTTC.

The chain is built from TRBV7-2 and TRBJ1-2; D remains ambiguous. The germline gives CDR1 SGHTA, CDR2 FQGNSA. The CDR3 length is 14 residues. V was trimmed by 1 base and J by 5 bases, leaving 11 bases between them. The CDR3 sequence: CASSLDEVLYGYTF. Written as DNA, the CDR3 is TGTGCCAGCAGCTTAGACGAGGTACTTTATGGCTACACCTTC.

J is TRBJ2-5 and V is TRBV30; the D is unclear. The germline gives CDR1 GTSNPN, CDR2 SVGIG (reference sequence). This CDR3 is built from 12 residues. V was clipped by 1 base and J by 1 base, with 4 bases between them. The DNA of the CDR3 is TGTGCCTGGAGTGCCTTCCAAGAGACCCAGTACTTC. Translated, it gives CAWSAFQETQYF.

The CDR3 reads CASSSTVGGGNTEAFF. The CDR3 DNA reads as TGTGCCAGCAGCTCGACGGTAGGGGGTGGGAACACTGAAGCTTTCTTT. This chain connects TRBV5-5 to TRBJ1-1, with a weak D call TRBD1 (6 bases). Trimming shortened V by 3 bases and J by 1 base, and 16 bases separated the two germline ends. Germline V gives CDR1 SGHKS, CDR2 YYEKEE (reference sequence). This CDR3 region has 16 residues.

DNA of the CDR3: TGTGCCAGCAGCTTCTCGGGGGGTAACGGCGTGAGCACAGATACGCAGTATTTT. This translates into CASSFSGGNGVSTDTQYF. The chain links TRBV7-3 to TRBJ2-3, with 7 nucleotides matching TRBD2. The CDR3 contains 18 residues. J was trimmed by 0 bases and V by 3 bases; bases with no gene match: 12. The germline V gene encodes CDR1 SGHTA and CDR2 FQGTGA.

The chain has TRBV15 and TRBJ1-1; the D gene is possibly TRBD1 (5 bases). The CDR3 runs to 13 residues. V was clipped by 4 bases and J by 2 bases, with 8 bases between them. In germline, CDR1 is LNHNV, CDR2 YYDKDF (reference sequence). CDR3 nucleotides: TGTGCCACCAGCACTGACAGAAACACTGAAGCTTTCTTT. This translates into CATSTDRNTEAFF. Complete variable domain (other parts from reference TRBV15 and TRBJ1-1): DAMVIQNPRYQVTQFGKPVTLSCSQTLNHNVMYWYQQKSSQAPKLLFHYYDKDFNNEADTPDNFQSRRPNTSFCFLDIRSPGLGDTAMYLCATSTDRNTEAFFGQGTRLTVV.

The J gene is TRBJ2-1, the V gene TRBV7-3, with 10 bases that match TRBD2. Germline V gives CDR1 SGHTA, CDR2 FQGTGA. V lost 3 bases to trimming and J lost 4 bases; unmatched junction nucleotides: 3. CDR3 length: 15 amino acids. The DNA for the CDR3 is TGTGCCAGCAGCTTGGGACTAGCGCATTACAATGAGCAGTTCTTC. Residues: CASSLGLAHYNEQFF.